This TCR beta chain was captured in a study of cytomegalovirus exposure and HLA in healthy donors. Study context: Of over 300 genotyped donors, roughly 80% clustered with self-reported Caucasian donors.

Researchers ran the PCR with 60 Vbeta and 13 Jbeta primers. Libraries were prepared by immunoSEQ multiplex PCR; TCRdb keeps only in-frame clonotypes and omits some of them. This table holds about 190,000 clones, roughly 13% found once. This clone appeared a few times. Trimming cost V 3 bases and J 5 bases; bases outside gene matches: 11. The CDR3 has 15 residues. CDR1 and CDR2 (germline): GTSNPN, SVGIG (reference sequence). The V and J genes are TRBV30 and TRBJ1-1; 8 nucleotides line up with TRBD1. The TCR originated in a man aged 50-59 years in good health and CMV-seropositive. Sequenced: PBMCs. The CDR3 DNA sequence: TGTGCCTGGAGCCAATTGGGACAGGCCGGTACTGAAGCTTTCTTT. Protein product: CAWSQLGQAGTEAFF. Looking up the rest from reference TRBV30 and TRBJ1-1 gives the full variable domain: SQTIHQWPATLVQPVGSPLSLECTVEGTSNPNLYWYRQAAGRGLQLLFYSVGIGQISSEVPQNLSASRPQDRQFILSSKKLLLSDSGFYLCAWSQLGQAGTEAFFGQGTRLTVV.